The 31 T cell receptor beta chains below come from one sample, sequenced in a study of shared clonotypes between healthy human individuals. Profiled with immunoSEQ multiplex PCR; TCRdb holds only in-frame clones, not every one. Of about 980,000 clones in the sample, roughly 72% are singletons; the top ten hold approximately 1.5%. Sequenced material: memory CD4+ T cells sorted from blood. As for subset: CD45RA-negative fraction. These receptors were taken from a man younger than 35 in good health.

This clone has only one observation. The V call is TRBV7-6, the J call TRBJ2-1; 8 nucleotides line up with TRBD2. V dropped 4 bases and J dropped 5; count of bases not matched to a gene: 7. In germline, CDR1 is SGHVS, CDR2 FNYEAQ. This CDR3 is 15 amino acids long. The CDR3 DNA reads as TGTGCCAGCAGCTACCCGGGACTAGGTAACAATGAGCAGTTCTTC. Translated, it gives CASSYPGLGNNEQFF. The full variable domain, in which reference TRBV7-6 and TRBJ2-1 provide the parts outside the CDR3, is GAGVSQSPRYKVTKRGQDVALRCDPISGHVSLYWYRQALGQGPEFLTYFNYEAQQDKSGLPNDRFSAERPEGSISTLTIQRTEQRDSAMYRCASSYPGLGNNEQFFGPGTRLTVL.

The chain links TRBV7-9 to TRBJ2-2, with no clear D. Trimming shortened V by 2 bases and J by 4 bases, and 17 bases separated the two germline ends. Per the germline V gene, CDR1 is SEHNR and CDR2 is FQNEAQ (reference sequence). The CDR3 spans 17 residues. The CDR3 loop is CASSLFLPTRRTGELFF. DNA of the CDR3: TGTGCCAGCAGCTTATTCCTTCCTACTCGGCGCACCGGGGAGCTGTTTTTT.

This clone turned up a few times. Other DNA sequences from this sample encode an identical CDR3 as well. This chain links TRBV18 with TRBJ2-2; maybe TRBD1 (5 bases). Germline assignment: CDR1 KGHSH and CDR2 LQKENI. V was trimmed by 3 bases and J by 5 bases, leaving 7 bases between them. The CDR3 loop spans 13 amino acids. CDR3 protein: CASSPTVTGELFF. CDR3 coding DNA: TGTGCCAGCTCACCGACAGTTACCGGGGAGCTGTTTTTT.

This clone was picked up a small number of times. In DNA form, the CDR3 reads TGTGCCAGCAGCGTTGTAGCGGGCGGACGAGGCGCAGATACGCAGTATTTT. It encodes CASSVVAGGRGADTQYF. The chain recombines TRBV9 with TRBJ2-3, with 7 nucleotides matching TRBD2. With 2 bases clipped from V and 4 bases from J, the junction kept 13 bases outside the gene matches. This CDR3 region has 17 residues. Germline values: CDR1 SGDLS, CDR2 YYNGEE.

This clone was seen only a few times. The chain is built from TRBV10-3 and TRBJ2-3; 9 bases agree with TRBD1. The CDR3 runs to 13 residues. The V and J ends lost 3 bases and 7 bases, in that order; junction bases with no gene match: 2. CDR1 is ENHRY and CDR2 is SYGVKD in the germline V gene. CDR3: CAISEQGAYTQYF. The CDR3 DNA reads TGTGCCATCAGTGAACAGGGGGCGTATACGCAGTATTTT.

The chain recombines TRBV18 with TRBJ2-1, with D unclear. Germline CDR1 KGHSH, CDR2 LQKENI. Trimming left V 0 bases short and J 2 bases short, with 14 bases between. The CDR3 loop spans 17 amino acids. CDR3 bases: TGTGCCAGCTCACCACCGAGTAGTGTCAGGACCTACAATGAGCAGTTCTTC. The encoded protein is CASSPPSSVRTYNEQFF.

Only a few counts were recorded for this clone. In DNA, the CDR3 is TGTGCCAGCAGCGCGGGACTAGCGACATACAATGAGCAGTTCTTC. This sequence encodes CASSAGLATYNEQFF. V is TRBV9 and J is TRBJ2-1; 10 positions match TRBD2. Germline-derived CDR1 and CDR2 are SGDLS and YYNGEE. There are 15 residues in the CDR3. The J segment lost 4 bases and the V segment lost 3 bases, leaving 4 bases of the junction unmatched.

The chain's CDR3 is CASSVSGTGSITSYEQYF. CDR3 DNA sequence: TGTGCCAGCAGCGTATCCGGGACAGGGTCTATCACCTCCTACGAGCAGTACTTC. This chain connects TRBV9 to TRBJ2-7; 9 bases fit TRBD1. Germline V gene data show CDR1 as SGDLS and CDR2 as YYNGEE. The CDR3 consists of 18 residues. Trimming removed 1 base from V and 0 bases from J; junction bases left unmatched: 11.

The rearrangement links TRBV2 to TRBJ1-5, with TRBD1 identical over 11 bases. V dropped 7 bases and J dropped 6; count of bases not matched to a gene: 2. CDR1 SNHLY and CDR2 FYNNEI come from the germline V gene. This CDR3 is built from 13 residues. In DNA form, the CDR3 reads TGTGCCAGCACCGGGACAGGGGGTCAGCCCCAGCATTTT. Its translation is CASTGTGGQPQHF.

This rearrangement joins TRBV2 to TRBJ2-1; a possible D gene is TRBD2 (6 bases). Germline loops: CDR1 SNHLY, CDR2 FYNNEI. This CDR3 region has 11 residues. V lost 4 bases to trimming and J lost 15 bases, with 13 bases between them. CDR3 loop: CASSVGGPTFF. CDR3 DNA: TGTGCCAGCAGTGTGGGGGGTCCAACGTTCTTC.

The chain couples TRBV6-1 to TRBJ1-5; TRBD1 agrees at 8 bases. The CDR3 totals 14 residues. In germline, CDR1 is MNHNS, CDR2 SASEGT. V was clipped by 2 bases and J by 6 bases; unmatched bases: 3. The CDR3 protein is CASSEQGAGQPQHF. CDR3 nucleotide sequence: TGTGCCAGCAGTGAACAGGGGGCAGGTCAGCCCCAGCATTTT.

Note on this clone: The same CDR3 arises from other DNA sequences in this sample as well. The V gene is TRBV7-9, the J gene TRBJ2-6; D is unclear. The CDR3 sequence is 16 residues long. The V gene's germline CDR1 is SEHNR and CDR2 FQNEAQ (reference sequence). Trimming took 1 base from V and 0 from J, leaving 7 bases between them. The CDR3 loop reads CASSLGQPSGANVLTF. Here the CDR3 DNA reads TGTGCCAGCAGCTTAGGGCAACCCTCTGGGGCCAACGTCCTGACTTTC.

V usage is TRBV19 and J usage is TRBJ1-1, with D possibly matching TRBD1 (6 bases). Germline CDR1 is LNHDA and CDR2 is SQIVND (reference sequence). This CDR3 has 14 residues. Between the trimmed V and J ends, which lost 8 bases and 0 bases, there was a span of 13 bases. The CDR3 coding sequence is TGTGCCAGTGGTGCGGGGGCTATGAACACTGAAGCTTTCTTT. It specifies CASGAGAMNTEAFF.

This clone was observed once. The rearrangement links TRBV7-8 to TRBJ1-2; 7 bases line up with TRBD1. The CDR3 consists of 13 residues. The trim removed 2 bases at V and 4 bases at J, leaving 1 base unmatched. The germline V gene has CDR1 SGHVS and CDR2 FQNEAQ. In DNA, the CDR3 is TGTGCCAGCAGCTTACGACAGGGCTATGGCTACACCTTC. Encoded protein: CASSLRQGYGYTF. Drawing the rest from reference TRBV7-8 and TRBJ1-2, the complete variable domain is GAGVSQSPRYKVAKRGQDVALRCDPISGHVSLFWYQQALGQGPEFLTYFQNEAQLDKSGLPSDRFFAERPEGSVSTLKIQRTQQEDSAVYLCASSLRQGYGYTFGSGTRLTVV.

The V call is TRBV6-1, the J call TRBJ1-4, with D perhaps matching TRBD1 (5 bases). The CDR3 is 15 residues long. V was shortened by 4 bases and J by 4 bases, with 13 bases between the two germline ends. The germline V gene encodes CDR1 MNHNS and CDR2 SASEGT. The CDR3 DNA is TGTGCCAGCAGTGCGTCTGGGGGAGTTAATGAAAAACTGTTTTTT. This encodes CASSASGGVNEKLFF.

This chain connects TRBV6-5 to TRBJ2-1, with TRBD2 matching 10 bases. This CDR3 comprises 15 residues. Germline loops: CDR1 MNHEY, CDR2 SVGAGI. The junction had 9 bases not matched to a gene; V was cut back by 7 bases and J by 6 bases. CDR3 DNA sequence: TGTGCCAGCAAGGGTGCGACTAGCGGGTCCAATGAGCAGTTCTTC. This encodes CASKGATSGSNEQFF.

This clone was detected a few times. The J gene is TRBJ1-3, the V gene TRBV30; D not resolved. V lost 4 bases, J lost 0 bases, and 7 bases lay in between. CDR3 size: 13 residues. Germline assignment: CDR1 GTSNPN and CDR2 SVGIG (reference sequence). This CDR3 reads CAWTVVSGNTIYF. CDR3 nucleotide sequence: TGTGCCTGGACGGTCGTCTCTGGAAACACCATATATTTT. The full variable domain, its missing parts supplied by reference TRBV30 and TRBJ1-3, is SQTIHQWPATLVQPVGSPLSLECTVEGTSNPNLYWYRQAAGRGLQLLFYSVGIGQISSEVPQNLSASRPQDRQFILSSKKLLLSDSGFYLCAWTVVSGNTIYFGEGSWLTVV.

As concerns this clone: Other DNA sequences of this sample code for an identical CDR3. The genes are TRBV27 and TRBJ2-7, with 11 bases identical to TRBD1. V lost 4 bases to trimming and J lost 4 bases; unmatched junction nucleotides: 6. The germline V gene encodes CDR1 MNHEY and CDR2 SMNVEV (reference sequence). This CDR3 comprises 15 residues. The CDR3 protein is CASSSPGQGGYEQYF. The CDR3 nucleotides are TGTGCCAGCAGTTCGCCGGGACAGGGGGGTTACGAGCAGTACTTC.

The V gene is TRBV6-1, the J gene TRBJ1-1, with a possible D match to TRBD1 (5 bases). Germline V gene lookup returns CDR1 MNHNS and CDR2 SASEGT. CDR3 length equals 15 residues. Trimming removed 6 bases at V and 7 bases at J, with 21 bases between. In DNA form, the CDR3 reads TGTGCCAGCAGGGGGGAGCAGGGCTCAGTTAGTGAAGCTTTCTTT. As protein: CASRGEQGSVSEAFF.

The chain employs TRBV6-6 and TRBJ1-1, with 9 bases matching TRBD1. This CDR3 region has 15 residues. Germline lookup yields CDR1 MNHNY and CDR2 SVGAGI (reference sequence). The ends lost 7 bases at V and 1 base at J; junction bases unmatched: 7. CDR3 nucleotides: TGTGCCAGCACTAACCCGGGACAGGGGAACACTGAAGCTTTCTTT. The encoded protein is CASTNPGQGNTEAFF.

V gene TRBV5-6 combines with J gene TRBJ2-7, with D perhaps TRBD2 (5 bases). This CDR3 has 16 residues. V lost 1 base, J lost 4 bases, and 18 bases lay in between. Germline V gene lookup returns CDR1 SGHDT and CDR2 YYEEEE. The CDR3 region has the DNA TGTGCCAGCAGCTTGAGCGGCCCCACTAACCTTTACGAGCAGTACTTC. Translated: CASSLSGPTNLYEQYF.

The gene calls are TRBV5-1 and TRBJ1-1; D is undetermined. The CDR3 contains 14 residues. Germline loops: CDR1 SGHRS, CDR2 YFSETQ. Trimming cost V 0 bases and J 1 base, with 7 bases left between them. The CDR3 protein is CASSLGEGNTEAFF. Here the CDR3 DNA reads TGCGCCAGCAGCTTGGGCGAGGGGAACACTGAAGCTTTCTTT.

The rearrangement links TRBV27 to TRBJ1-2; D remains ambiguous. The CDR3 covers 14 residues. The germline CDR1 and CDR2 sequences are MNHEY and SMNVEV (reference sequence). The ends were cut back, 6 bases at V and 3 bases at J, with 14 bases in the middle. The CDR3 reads CASRKHKKDYGYTF. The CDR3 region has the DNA TGTGCCAGCAGAAAACACAAAAAGGACTATGGCTACACCTTC.

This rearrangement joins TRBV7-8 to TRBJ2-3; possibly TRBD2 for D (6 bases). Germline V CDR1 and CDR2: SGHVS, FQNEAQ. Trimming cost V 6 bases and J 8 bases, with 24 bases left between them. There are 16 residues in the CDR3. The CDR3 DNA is TGTGCCAGCAGACGAAGCGACGCCCCCGGAGGGCGTACGCAGTATTTT. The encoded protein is CASRRSDAPGGRTQYF.

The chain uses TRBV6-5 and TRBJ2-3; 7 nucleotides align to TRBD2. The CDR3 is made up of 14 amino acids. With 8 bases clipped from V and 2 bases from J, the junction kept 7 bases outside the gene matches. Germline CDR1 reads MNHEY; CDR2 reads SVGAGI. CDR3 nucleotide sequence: TGTGCCAGCCGTATAGCGGGTTACACAGATACGCAGTATTTT. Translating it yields CASRIAGYTDTQYF.

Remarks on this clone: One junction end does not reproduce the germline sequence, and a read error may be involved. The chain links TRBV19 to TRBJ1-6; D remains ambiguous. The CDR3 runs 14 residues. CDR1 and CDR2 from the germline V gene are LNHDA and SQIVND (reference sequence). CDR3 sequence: CACRAGSDNSPLHF. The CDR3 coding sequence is TGTGCCTGTAGGGCGGGGTCTGATAATTCACCCCTCCACTTT. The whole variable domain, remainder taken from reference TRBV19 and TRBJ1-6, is DGGITQSPKYLFRKEGQNVTLSCEQNLNHDAMYWYRQDPGQGLRLIYYSQIVNDFQKGDIAEGYSVSREKKESFPLTVTSAQKNPTAFYLCACRAGSDNSPLHFGNGTRLTVT.

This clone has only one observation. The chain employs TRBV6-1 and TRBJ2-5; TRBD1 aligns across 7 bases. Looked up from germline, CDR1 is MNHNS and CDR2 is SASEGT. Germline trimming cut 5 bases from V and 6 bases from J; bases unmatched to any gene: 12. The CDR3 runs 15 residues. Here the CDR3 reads CASSKEDRSGKTQYF. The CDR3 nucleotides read TGTGCCAGCAGTAAGGAGGACAGGTCCGGGAAGACCCAGTACTTC.

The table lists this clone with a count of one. The CDR3 DNA is TGTGCCAGCAGCCTCGAGAGGGAGAACATTCAGTACTTC. Translation gives CASSLERENIQYF. This chain links TRBV2 with TRBJ2-4; D perhaps matches TRBD2 (5 bases). Trimming left V 6 bases short and J 7 bases short, with 13 bases between. This CDR3 has 13 amino acids. The germline CDR1 and CDR2 sequences are SNHLY and FYNNEI.

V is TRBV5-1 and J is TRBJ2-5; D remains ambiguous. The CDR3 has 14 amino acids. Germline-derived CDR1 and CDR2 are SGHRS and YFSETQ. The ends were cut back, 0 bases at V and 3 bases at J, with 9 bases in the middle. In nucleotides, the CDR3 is TGCGCCAGCAGCTTGGGGGTAGGGAAAGAGACCCAGTACTTC. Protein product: CASSLGVGKETQYF. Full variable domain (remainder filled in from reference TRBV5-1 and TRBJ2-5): KAGVTQTPRYLIKTRGQQVTLSCSPISGHRSVSWYQQTPGQGLQFLFEYFSETQRNKGNFPGRFSGRQFSNSRSEMNVSTLELGDSALYLCASSLGVGKETQYFGPGTRLLVL.

The CDR3, as DNA: TGTGCCAGCAGCACCAGATTCAAGGAGCGGGAGGGCCGAGAGACCCAGTACTTC. Residues: CASSTRFKEREGRETQYF. This chain links TRBV21-1 with TRBJ2-5; the DNA was not used to check the table's D call, TRBD2. TRBV21-1 is reported as a pseudogene. The CDR3 is made up of 18 amino acids.

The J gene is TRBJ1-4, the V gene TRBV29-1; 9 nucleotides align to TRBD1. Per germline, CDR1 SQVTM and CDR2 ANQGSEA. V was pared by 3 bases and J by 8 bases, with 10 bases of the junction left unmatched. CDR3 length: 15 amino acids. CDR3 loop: CSVDLGTGIGEKLFF. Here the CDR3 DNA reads TGCAGCGTTGACCTTGGGACAGGGATAGGGGAAAAACTGTTTTTT.